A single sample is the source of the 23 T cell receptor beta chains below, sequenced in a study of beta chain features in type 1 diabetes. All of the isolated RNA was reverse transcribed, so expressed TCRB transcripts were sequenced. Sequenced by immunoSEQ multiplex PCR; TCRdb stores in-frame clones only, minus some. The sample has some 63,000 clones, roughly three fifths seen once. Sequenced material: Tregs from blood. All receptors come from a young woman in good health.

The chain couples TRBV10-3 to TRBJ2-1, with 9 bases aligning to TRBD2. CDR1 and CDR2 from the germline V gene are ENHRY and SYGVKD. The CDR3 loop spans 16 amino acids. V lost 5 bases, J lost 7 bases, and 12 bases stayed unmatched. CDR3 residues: CAISPRGSGRRNEQFF. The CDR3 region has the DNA TGTGCCATCAGTCCCCGTGGGAGCGGGAGGCGGAATGAGCAGTTCTTC.

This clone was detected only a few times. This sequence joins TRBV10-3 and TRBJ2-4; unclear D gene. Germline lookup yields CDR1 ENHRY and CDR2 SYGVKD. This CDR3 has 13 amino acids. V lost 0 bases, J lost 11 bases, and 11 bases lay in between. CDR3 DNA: TGTGCCATCAGTGAGTCTCTAGAATCGCTTCAGTACTTC. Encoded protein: CAISESLESLQYF.

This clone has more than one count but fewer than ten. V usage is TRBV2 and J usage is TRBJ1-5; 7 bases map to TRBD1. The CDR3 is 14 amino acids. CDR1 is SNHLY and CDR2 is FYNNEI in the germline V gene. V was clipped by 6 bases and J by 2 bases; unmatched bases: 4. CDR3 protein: CASSNTGGNQPQHF. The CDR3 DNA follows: TGTGCCAGCAGCAACACAGGGGGCAATCAGCCCCAGCATTTT.

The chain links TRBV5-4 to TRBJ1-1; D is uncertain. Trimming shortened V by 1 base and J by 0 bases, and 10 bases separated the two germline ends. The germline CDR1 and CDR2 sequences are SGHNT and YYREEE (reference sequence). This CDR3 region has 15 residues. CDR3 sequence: CASSLSVVLNTEAFF. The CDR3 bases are TGTGCCAGCAGCTTGTCTGTCGTTCTGAACACTGAAGCTTTCTTT.

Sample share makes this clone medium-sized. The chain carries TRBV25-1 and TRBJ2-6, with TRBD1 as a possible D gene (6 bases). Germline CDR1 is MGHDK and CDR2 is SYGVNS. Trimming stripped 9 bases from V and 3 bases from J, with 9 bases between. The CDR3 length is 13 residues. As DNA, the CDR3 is TGTGCCAGAGACAGGTTTGGGGCCAACGTCCTGACTTTC. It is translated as CARDRFGANVLTF.

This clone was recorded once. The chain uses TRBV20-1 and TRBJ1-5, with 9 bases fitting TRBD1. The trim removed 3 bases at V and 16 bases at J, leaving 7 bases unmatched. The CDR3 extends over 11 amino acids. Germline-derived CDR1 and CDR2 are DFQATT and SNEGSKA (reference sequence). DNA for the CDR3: TGCAGTGCTAGCCGGGACAGGGCCCTTCATTTT. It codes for CSASRDRALHF.

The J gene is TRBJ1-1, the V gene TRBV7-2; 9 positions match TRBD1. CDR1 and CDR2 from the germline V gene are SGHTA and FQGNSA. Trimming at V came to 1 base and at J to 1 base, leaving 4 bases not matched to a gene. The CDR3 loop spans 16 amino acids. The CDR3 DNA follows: TGTGCCAGCAGCTTAGGATTGACAGGGGGGAACACTGAAGCTTTCTTT. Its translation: CASSLGLTGGNTEAFF.

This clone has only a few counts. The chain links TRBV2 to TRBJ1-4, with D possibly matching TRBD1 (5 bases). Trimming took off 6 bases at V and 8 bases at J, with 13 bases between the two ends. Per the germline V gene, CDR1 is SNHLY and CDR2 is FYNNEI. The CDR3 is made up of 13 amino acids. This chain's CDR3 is CASSAGPGEKLFF. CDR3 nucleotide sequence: TGTGCCAGCAGCGCGGGACCAGGGGAAAAACTGTTTTTT.

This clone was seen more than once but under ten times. As DNA, the CDR3 is TGTGCCAGCAGCTTAGCGGGACAGGGGGCGCCCGAGCAGTACTTC. The encoded protein is CASSLAGQGAPEQYF. The J gene is TRBJ2-7, the V gene TRBV7-9; 12 bases line up with TRBD1. Trimming removed 0 bases from V and 6 bases from J; junction bases left unmatched: 3. Germline assignment: CDR1 SEHNR and CDR2 FQNEAQ (reference sequence). This CDR3 contains 15 residues.

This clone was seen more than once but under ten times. The chain's CDR3 is CASSFEGANEKLFF. The DNA of the CDR3 is TGTGCCAGCAGTTTCGAAGGGGCAAATGAAAAACTGTTTTTT. This sequence joins TRBV27 and TRBJ1-4; D is perhaps TRBD1 (5 bases). The germline V gene has CDR1 MNHEY and CDR2 SMNVEV (reference sequence). Trimming removed 3 bases from V and 5 bases from J, with 10 bases in between. CDR3 length: 14 residues.

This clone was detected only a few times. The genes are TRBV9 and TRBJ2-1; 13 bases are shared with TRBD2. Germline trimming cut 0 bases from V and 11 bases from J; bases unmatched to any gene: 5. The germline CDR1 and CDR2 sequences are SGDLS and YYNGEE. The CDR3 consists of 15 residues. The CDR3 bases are TGTGCCAGCAGCGTAGGGTCGGGACTAGCGGGGAAGCAGTTCTTC. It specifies CASSVGSGLAGKQFF.

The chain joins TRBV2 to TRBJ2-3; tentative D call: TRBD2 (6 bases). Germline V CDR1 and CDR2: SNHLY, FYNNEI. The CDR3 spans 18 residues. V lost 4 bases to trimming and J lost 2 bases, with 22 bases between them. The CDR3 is CASSVGRSGRKDTDTQYF. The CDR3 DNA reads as TGTGCCAGCAGTGTCGGCAGGTCAGGGAGGAAAGACACAGATACGCAGTATTTT.

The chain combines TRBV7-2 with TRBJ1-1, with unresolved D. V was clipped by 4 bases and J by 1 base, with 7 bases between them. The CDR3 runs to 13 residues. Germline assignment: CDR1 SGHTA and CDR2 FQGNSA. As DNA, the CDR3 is TGTGCCAGCAGCTATCTGAGGAACACTGAAGCTTTCTTT. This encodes CASSYLRNTEAFF.

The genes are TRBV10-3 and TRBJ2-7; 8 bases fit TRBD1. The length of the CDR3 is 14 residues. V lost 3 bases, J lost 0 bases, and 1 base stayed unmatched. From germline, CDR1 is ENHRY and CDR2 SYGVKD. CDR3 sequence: CAISETGGSYEQYF. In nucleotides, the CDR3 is TGTGCCATCAGTGAAACAGGGGGCTCCTACGAGCAGTACTTC.

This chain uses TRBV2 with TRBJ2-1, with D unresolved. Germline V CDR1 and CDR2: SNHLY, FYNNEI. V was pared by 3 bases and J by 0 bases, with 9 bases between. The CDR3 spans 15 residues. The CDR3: CASSESDRSYNEQFF. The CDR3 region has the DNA TGTGCCAGCAGTGAGTCAGATCGCTCCTACAATGAGCAGTTCTTC.

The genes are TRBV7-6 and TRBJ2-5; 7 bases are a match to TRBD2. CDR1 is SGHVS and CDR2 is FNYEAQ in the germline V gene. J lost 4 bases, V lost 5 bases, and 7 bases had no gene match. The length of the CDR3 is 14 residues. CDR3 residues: CASSRSAGAETQYF. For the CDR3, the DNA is TGTGCCAGCAGCCGCTCGGCGGGAGCAGAGACCCAGTACTTC.

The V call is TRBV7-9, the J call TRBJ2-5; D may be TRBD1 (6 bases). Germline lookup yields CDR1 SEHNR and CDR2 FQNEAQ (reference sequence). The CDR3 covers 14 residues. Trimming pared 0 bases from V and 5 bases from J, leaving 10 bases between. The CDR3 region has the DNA TGTGCCAGCAGCTTAGCTGGGGGCCGGGAGACCCAGTACTTC. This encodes CASSLAGGRETQYF.

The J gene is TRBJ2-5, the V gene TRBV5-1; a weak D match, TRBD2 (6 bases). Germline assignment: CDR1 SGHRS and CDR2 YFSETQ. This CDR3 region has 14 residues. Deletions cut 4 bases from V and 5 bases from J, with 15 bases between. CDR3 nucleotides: TGCGCCAGCAGCCCGGACTCAGGAGGGGAGACCCAGTACTTC. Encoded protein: CASSPDSGGETQYF.

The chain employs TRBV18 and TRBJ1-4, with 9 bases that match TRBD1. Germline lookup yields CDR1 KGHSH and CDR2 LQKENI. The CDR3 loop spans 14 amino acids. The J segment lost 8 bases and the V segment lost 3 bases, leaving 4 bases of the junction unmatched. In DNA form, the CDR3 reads TGTGCCAGCTCACCGGGACAGGGTGAAGAAAAACTGTTTTTT. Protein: CASSPGQGEEKLFF.

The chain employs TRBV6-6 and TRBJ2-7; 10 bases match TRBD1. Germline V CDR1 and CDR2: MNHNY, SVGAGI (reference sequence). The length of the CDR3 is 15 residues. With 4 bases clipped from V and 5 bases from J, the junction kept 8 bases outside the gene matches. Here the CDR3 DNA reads TGTGCCAGCAGTTTCCTGGACAGGGGGTTTGACGAGCAGTACTTC. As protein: CASSFLDRGFDEQYF.

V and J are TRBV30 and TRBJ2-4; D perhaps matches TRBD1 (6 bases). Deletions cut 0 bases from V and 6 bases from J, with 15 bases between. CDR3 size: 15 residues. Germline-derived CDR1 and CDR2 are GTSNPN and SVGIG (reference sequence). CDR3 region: CAWSVQGSGRNIQYF. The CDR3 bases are TGTGCCTGGAGTGTACAGGGCTCTGGGCGAAACATTCAGTACTTC. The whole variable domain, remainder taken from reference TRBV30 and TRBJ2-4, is SQTIHQWPATLVQPVGSPLSLECTVEGTSNPNLYWYRQAAGRGLQLLFYSVGIGQISSEVPQNLSASRPQDRQFILSSKKLLLSDSGFYLCAWSVQGSGRNIQYFGAGTRLSVL.

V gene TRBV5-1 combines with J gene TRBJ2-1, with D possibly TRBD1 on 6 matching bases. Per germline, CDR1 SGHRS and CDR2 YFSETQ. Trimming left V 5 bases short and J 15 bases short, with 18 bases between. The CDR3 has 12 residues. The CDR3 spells CASRVDRDIRFF. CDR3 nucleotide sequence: TGCGCCAGCAGGGTCGACCGGGACATTCGGTTCTTC.

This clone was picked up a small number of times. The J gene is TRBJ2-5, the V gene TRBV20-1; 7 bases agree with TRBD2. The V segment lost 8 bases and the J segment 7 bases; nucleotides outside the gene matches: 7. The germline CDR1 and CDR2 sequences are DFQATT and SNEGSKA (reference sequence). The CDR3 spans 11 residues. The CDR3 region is CSPVAGSTQYF. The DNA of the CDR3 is TGCAGTCCCGTAGCGGGCTCGACCCAGTACTTC.